The rows below give T cell receptor beta chains drawn from one sample of a study of blood T cell repertoires in COVID-19. Repertoires were generated with immunoSEQ multiplex PCR, while TCRdb's copy carries only in-frame clones and drops some. The sample lists about 170,000 clones; approximately 85% were seen once. The sample comprised peripheral blood. The receptors come from a man aged 60 to 69 who had recovered from COVID-19. Each CDR3 is given with its conserved first and last residue. The D gene is left open where the match is weak. Only part of the rows carry a size: once, few, many, or a class if the clone is expanded.

v_call: TRBV3-1/TRBV3-2; d_call: TRBD2; j_call: TRBJ2-1; clone_size: -; cdr3_nt: TGTGCCAGCAGACCGCGGGCGGGGGGGCATGAGCAGTTCTTC; cdr3_aa: CASRPRAGGHEQFF
v_call: TRBV28; d_call: -; j_call: TRBJ1-2; clone_size: few; cdr3_nt: TGTGCCAGCAAAATAGCTGGCAGGGCTTCCTATGGCTACACCTTC; cdr3_aa: CASKIAGRASYGYTF
v_call: TRBV5-1; d_call: TRBD1; j_call: TRBJ2-2; clone_size: -; cdr3_nt: TGCGCCAGCAGCTACGGGACAGGGGGTGAAACCGGGGAGCTGTTTTTT; cdr3_aa: CASSYGTGGETGELFF
v_call: TRBV27; d_call: TRBD1; j_call: TRBJ1-2; clone_size: -; cdr3_nt: TGTGCCAGCAGTTTACGGCCAGGGGGGTGGTATGGCTACACCTTC; cdr3_aa: CASSLRPGGWYGYTF
v_call: TRBV9; d_call: TRBD1; j_call: TRBJ2-1; clone_size: -; cdr3_nt: TGTGCCAGCTCCGGGACAGGGGACAATGAGCAGTTCTTC; cdr3_aa: CASSGTGDNEQFF
v_call: TRBV4-1; d_call: -; j_call: TRBJ1-4; clone_size: -; cdr3_nt: TGCGCCAGCAATACAGGGTGGGGGACTAATGAAAAACTGTTTTTT; cdr3_aa: CASNTGWGTNEKLFF
v_call: TRBV9; d_call: -; j_call: TRBJ1-3; clone_size: -; cdr3_nt: TGTGCCAGCAGCGTAATGCCGGGCTCTGGAAACACCATATATTTT; cdr3_aa: CASSVMPGSGNTIYF
v_call: TRBV10-3; d_call: TRBD1; j_call: TRBJ2-3; clone_size: -; cdr3_nt: TGTGCCATCAGTGATAGGACAGGGAGTGATACGCAGTATTTT; cdr3_aa: CAISDRTGSDTQYF
v_call: TRBV7-9; d_call: -; j_call: TRBJ1-3; clone_size: few; cdr3_nt: TGTGCCAGCACCTTCGGGGGACCTATACACCTGTGGTCTGGAAACACCATATATTTT; cdr3_aa: CASTFGGPIHLWSGNTIYF
v_call: TRBV6-5; d_call: TRBD1; j_call: TRBJ1-1; clone_size: -; cdr3_nt: TGTGCCAGTAACAGGGGAAGAGGGACTGAAGCTTTCTTT; cdr3_aa: CASNRGRGTEAFF
v_call: TRBV27; d_call: -; j_call: TRBJ1-1; clone_size: -; cdr3_nt: TGTGCCAGCATTCCGAGGGTGCTAGTCACTGAAGCTTTCTTT; cdr3_aa: CASIPRVLVTEAFF
v_call: TRBV9; d_call: -; j_call: TRBJ2-2; clone_size: few; cdr3_nt: TGTGCCAGCAGCGTAGCTCTAGCCGCCGGGGAGCTGTTTTTT; cdr3_aa: CASSVALAAGELFF
v_call: TRBV5-4; d_call: TRBD1; j_call: TRBJ2-5; clone_size: -; cdr3_nt: TGTGCCAGCAGTCCCGGACAGGCCCGTTTAAGGGAGACCCAGTACTTC; cdr3_aa: CASSPGQARLRETQYF
v_call: TRBV19; d_call: -; j_call: TRBJ1-1; clone_size: -; cdr3_nt: TGTGCCAGTAGTATGTTCCGGGAAGAAGCTTTCTTT; cdr3_aa: CASSMFREEAFF
v_call: TRBV19; d_call: TRBD1; j_call: TRBJ2-7; clone_size: once; cdr3_nt: TGTGCCAGTAGCAAACCGGGACAGGGGGCAGGCGAGCAGTACTTC; cdr3_aa: CASSKPGQGAGEQYF
v_call: TRBV29-1; d_call: TRBD2; j_call: TRBJ2-5; clone_size: -; cdr3_nt: TGCAGCGCCCTACCGGGGGGAGAGACCCAGTACTTC; cdr3_aa: CSALPGGETQYF
v_call: TRBV30; d_call: -; j_call: TRBJ1-1; clone_size: -; cdr3_nt: TGTGCCTGGAGTGGGCACACTGAAGCTTTCTTT; cdr3_aa: CAWSGHTEAFF
v_call: TRBV10-3; d_call: -; j_call: TRBJ1-4; clone_size: -; cdr3_nt: TGTGCCATCAGTGACCAGGCGTCAACTAATGAAAAACTGTTTTTT; cdr3_aa: CAISDQASTNEKLFF
v_call: TRBV3-1/TRBV3-2; d_call: TRBD1; j_call: TRBJ2-6; clone_size: -; cdr3_nt: TGTGCCAGCAGCCGTTTACGGACAGGATCATCCTCTGGGGCCAACGTCCTGACTTTC; cdr3_aa: CASSRLRTGSSSGANVLTF
v_call: TRBV24-1; d_call: -; j_call: TRBJ1-5; clone_size: -; cdr3_nt: TGTGCCACCAGTGATCCAGTCCAGCCCCAGCATTTT; cdr3_aa: CATSDPVQPQHF
v_call: TRBV6-5; d_call: TRBD1; j_call: TRBJ1-2; clone_size: -; cdr3_nt: TGTGCCAGCAGCCGATCGGGACAGGGGTCTGGCTACACCTTC; cdr3_aa: CASSRSGQGSGYTF
v_call: TRBV7-6; d_call: TRBD1; j_call: TRBJ2-2; clone_size: -; cdr3_nt: TGTGCCAGCAGTGCAGCCACAGGGGTCGGGACCGGGGAGCTGTTTTTT; cdr3_aa: CASSAATGVGTGELFF
v_call: TRBV5-4; d_call: -; j_call: TRBJ2-5; clone_size: -; cdr3_nt: TGTGCCAGCAGCTTGGGTGGGGCACAAGAGACCCAGTACTTC; cdr3_aa: CASSLGGAQETQYF
v_call: TRBV3-1/TRBV3-2; d_call: -; j_call: TRBJ2-7; clone_size: -; cdr3_nt: TGTGCCAGCAGCCAAGTCGGGGTGGTGGCCGCCTACGAGCAGTACTTC; cdr3_aa: CASSQVGVVAAYEQYF
v_call: TRBV5-1; d_call: -; j_call: TRBJ1-5; clone_size: -; cdr3_nt: TGCGCCAGCAGCTTGGCGGGGTATAGCAATCAGCCCCAGCATTTT; cdr3_aa: CASSLAGYSNQPQHF
v_call: TRBV28; d_call: TRBD1; j_call: TRBJ2-2; clone_size: -; cdr3_nt: TGTGCCAGCAGTTTCCCGGGACAGGGGACCGGGGAGCTGTTTTTT; cdr3_aa: CASSFPGQGTGELFF
v_call: TRBV7-2; d_call: TRBD1; j_call: TRBJ2-2; clone_size: -; cdr3_nt: TGTGCCAGCAGCTTAGGGGTTGGGGACAGTTCGAACACCGGGGAGCTGTTTTTT; cdr3_aa: CASSLGVGDSSNTGELFF
v_call: TRBV15; d_call: -; j_call: TRBJ2-5; clone_size: -; cdr3_nt: TGTGCCACCAGCAGAGCCGATTTGGGACTGGGGACCCAGTACTTC; cdr3_aa: CATSRADLGLGTQYF
v_call: TRBV4-1; d_call: -; j_call: TRBJ2-1; clone_size: -; cdr3_nt: TGCGCCAGCAGCCCCCGACTCCTCGCCTACAATGAGCAGTTCTTC; cdr3_aa: CASSPRLLAYNEQFF
v_call: TRBV9; d_call: -; j_call: TRBJ1-3; clone_size: -; cdr3_nt: TGTGCCAGCAGCGTAGGGGCGTGGGACACCGTGTTAAGCTCTGGAAACACCATATATTTT; cdr3_aa: CASSVGAWDTVLSSGNTIYF
v_call: TRBV5-5; d_call: -; j_call: TRBJ1-2; clone_size: -; cdr3_nt: TGTGCCAGCAGCTTGGAGGACAGTCACTATGGCTACACCTTC; cdr3_aa: CASSLEDSHYGYTF
v_call: TRBV15; d_call: -; j_call: TRBJ2-1; clone_size: few; cdr3_nt: TGTGCCACCAGCAGAGATGGAGTAGTCTCCTACAATGAGCAGTTCTTC; cdr3_aa: CATSRDGVVSYNEQFF
v_call: TRBV6-1; d_call: -; j_call: TRBJ1-4; clone_size: -; cdr3_nt: TGTGCCAGCAGTGAAGCAATGGGGGGAAATGAAAAACTGTTTTTT; cdr3_aa: CASSEAMGGNEKLFF